This T cell receptor (beta chain) is from a study of T cell responses to AZD1222 COVID-19 vaccine. Profiled with immunoSEQ multiplex PCR; TCRdb holds only in-frame clones, not every one. The sample includes around 120,000 clones, about nine tenths of them seen just once. The germline V and J ends were trimmed by 5 bases and 0 bases, with 16 bases remaining between them. CDR1 and CDR2 from the germline V gene are MGHDK and SYGVNS. This CDR3 is built from 17 residues. The sequencing used peripheral blood, collected 28 days after the second AZD1222 dose. The receptor comes from an adult who received the AZD1222 COVID-19 vaccine. V gene TRBV25-1 combines with J gene TRBJ1-4, with D possibly TRBD1 on 6 matching bases. Written as DNA, the CDR3 is TGTGCCAGCAGTCCAACCCGGGACACCACAACTAATGAAAAACTGTTTTTT. The encoded protein is CASSPTRDTTTNEKLFF. Supplemented by reference TRBV25-1 and TRBJ1-4, the full variable domain reads EADIYQTPRYLVIGTGKKITLECSQTMGHDKMYWYQQDPGMELHLIHYSYGVNSTEKGDLSSESTVSRIRTEHFPLTLESARPSHTSQYLCASSPTRDTTTNEKLFFGSGTQLSVL.